These 8 T cell receptor beta chains were sequenced from one sample in a study of OX40 agonist ivuxolimab in advanced cancers. Data came from immunoSEQ multiplex PCR; TCRdb stores just in-frame clones and leaves some out. This sample has under 80,000 clones, with 85% to 90% found just once. Sequencing used CD4+ or CD8+ T cells sorted from blood, obtained in a trial of the OX40 agonist ivuxolimab. The source of these receptors is an adult with an advanced solid tumor such as melanoma, head and neck, liver or kidney cancer.

The rearrangement uses TRBV6-6 and TRBJ2-5; D remains unclear. Germline assignment: CDR1 MNHNY and CDR2 SVGAGI (reference sequence). This CDR3 is 11 amino acids long. V lost 4 bases to trimming and J lost 5 bases, with 5 bases between them. CDR3 coding DNA: TGTGCCAGCAGTTCCAGGGAGACCCAGTACTTC. It codes for CASSSRETQYF.

V is TRBV6-1 and J is TRBJ1-2; weak D call: TRBD1 (5 bases). In germline, CDR1 is MNHNS, CDR2 SASEGT. The length of the CDR3 is 15 residues. Trimming stripped 3 bases from V and 4 bases from J, with 15 bases between. CDR3 coding DNA: TGTGCCAGCAGTGATTCTCAGGGAGGGACCTATGGCTACACCTTC. It codes for CASSDSQGGTYGYTF.

The CDR3 region is CASSPRGSGSHTYTGELFF. DNA for the CDR3: TGTGCCAGCAGTCCGCGAGGGAGCGGGAGCCATACGTACACCGGGGAGCTGTTTTTT. The V and J genes are TRBV27 and TRBJ2-2; 8 positions agree with TRBD2. The trim removed 5 bases at V and 3 bases at J, leaving 17 bases unmatched. The CDR3 runs 19 residues. Germline V gene data show CDR1 as MNHEY and CDR2 as SMNVEV (reference sequence).

In its sample, this clone was seen a few times. The chain uses TRBV5-1 and TRBJ2-7, with D perhaps assigned TRBD1 or TRBD2 (6 bases each). The germline V gene has CDR1 SGHRS and CDR2 YFSETQ. The V end lost 1 base, the J end lost 7 bases, and 18 bases lay between the germline ends. This CDR3 is 15 amino acids long. DNA of the CDR3: TGCGCCAGCAGCTTGAGGACAGCTTCGGCGGGGGAGCAGTACTTC. Translation gives CASSLRTASAGEQYF.

This sequence joins TRBV7-2 and TRBJ1-5; 8 bases agree with TRBD1. The junction had 8 bases not matched to a gene; V was cut back by 5 bases and J by 2 bases. The CDR3 length is 16 residues. CDR1 SGHTA and CDR2 FQGNSA come from the germline V gene. This CDR3 reads CASSAGQAGGNQPQHF. In DNA, the CDR3 is TGTGCCAGCAGCGCGGGACAGGCCGGGGGCAATCAGCCCCAGCATTTT.

V gene TRBV7-8 combines with J gene TRBJ2-7, with D possibly being TRBD1 or TRBD2 (6 bases each). The CDR3 is 14 amino acids. Per the germline V gene, CDR1 is SGHVS and CDR2 is FQNEAQ. Deletions cut 6 bases from V and 12 bases from J, with 24 bases between. The CDR3 DNA reads as TGTGCCAGCAGGGCTCGGGTGGCAGGGGAGGAGTCGTACTTC. Amino acids: CASRARVAGEESYF.

The chain has TRBV7-2 and TRBJ1-4; no firm D call. The CDR3 consists of 13 residues. Trimming left V 3 bases short and J 7 bases short, with 9 bases between. From germline, CDR1 is SGHTA and CDR2 FQGNSA. The CDR3, as DNA: TGTGCCAGCAGCTTGGGGTGGGGTGAAAAACTGTTTTTT. It codes for CASSLGWGEKLFF.

V usage is TRBV5-1 and J usage is TRBJ2-5, with D perhaps TRBD1 (7 bases). V lost 5 bases and J lost 4, with 18 bases in between. Germline CDR1 reads SGHRS; CDR2 reads YFSETQ. The CDR3 consists of 15 residues. In nucleotides, the CDR3 is TGCGCCAGCAGGAGGCAGGGGGGCACCAGAGAGACCCAGTACTTC. Residues: CASRRQGGTRETQYF.